Listed below are T cell receptor beta chains from one sample, sequenced in a study of cytomegalovirus exposure and HLA in healthy donors. Libraries were prepared by immunoSEQ multiplex PCR; TCRdb keeps only in-frame clonotypes and omits some of them. Among some 140,000 clones listed, over 60% were seen once. The sample consisted of PBMCs. The receptors come from a female donor in good health and CMV-seropositive. CDR3s include the opening cysteine and the closing phenylalanine or tryptophan. Fields, in order: D gene, V gene, J gene, clone size, CDR3 DNA, CDR3 protein. The D gene is left open where the match is weak. Some rows mark clone size as missing; the rest say once, few, many or name a class of expanded clone.

d_call: NA; v_call: TRBV6-5; j_call: TRBJ2-3; clone_size: NA; cdr3_nt: TGTGCCAGCAGCCCGACTACAATAACAGATACGCAGTATTTT; cdr3_aa: CASSPTTITDTQYF
d_call: NA; v_call: TRBV25-1; j_call: TRBJ1-2; clone_size: NA; cdr3_nt: TGTGCCAGCAGTGACCCTCGACAGGACACTAACTATGGCTACACCTTC; cdr3_aa: CASSDPRQDTNYGYTF
d_call: NA; v_call: TRBV4-2; j_call: TRBJ1-2; clone_size: NA; cdr3_nt: TGTGCCAGCAGCCAAGATCCCGGGGAAAACTATGGCTACACCTTC; cdr3_aa: CASSQDPGENYGYTF
d_call: NA; v_call: TRBV30; j_call: TRBJ1-2; clone_size: NA; cdr3_nt: TGTGCCTGGAGTGTACTCTACAGGAACTATGGCTACACCTTC; cdr3_aa: CAWSVLYRNYGYTF
d_call: TRBD1; v_call: TRBV7-3; j_call: TRBJ1-2; clone_size: once; cdr3_nt: TGTGCCAGCAGCAAAGACAGGGGCGGGTATGGCTACACCTTC; cdr3_aa: CASSKDRGGYGYTF
d_call: NA; v_call: TRBV5-1; j_call: TRBJ1-4; clone_size: NA; cdr3_nt: TGCGCCAGCAGCAACGCACAGGGAAGTAATGAAAAACTGTTTTTT; cdr3_aa: CASSNAQGSNEKLFF
d_call: TRBD1; v_call: TRBV7-9; j_call: TRBJ2-7; clone_size: NA; cdr3_nt: TGTGCCAGCAGCTCACAGGGGGACCCCCACGAGCAGTACTTC; cdr3_aa: CASSSQGDPHEQYF
d_call: TRBD2; v_call: TRBV19; j_call: TRBJ2-7; clone_size: NA; cdr3_nt: TGTGCCAGTAGTTCCTTACTAGCGGGAAGGGGCGAGCAGTACTTC; cdr3_aa: CASSSLLAGRGEQYF
d_call: TRBD1; v_call: TRBV30; j_call: TRBJ2-7; clone_size: NA; cdr3_nt: TGTGCCTGGAAGGGGACAGGGGTCGAGCAGTACTTC; cdr3_aa: CAWKGTGVEQYF
d_call: TRBD1; v_call: TRBV7-9; j_call: TRBJ1-4; clone_size: once; cdr3_nt: TGTGCCAGCAGCTGGGACAGCCCTAATGAAAAACTGTTTTTT; cdr3_aa: CASSWDSPNEKLFF
d_call: NA; v_call: TRBV6-6; j_call: TRBJ2-2; clone_size: NA; cdr3_nt: TGTGCCAGCAGTTATGAGGGAGTAGTTACCGGGGAGCTGTTTTTT; cdr3_aa: CASSYEGVVTGELFF
d_call: TRBD1; v_call: TRBV5-6; j_call: TRBJ2-7; clone_size: NA; cdr3_nt: TGTGCCAGCAGCTTTTACAGGGGGCTGTACGAGCAGTACTTC; cdr3_aa: CASSFYRGLYEQYF
d_call: TRBD2; v_call: TRBV27; j_call: TRBJ2-7; clone_size: few; cdr3_nt: TGTGCCAGCAGTTCCTTCACTAGCGGGAGCTACGAGCAGTACTTC; cdr3_aa: CASSSFTSGSYEQYF
d_call: NA; v_call: TRBV4-2; j_call: TRBJ1-3; clone_size: few; cdr3_nt: TGTGCCAGCAGCGAATACGGGGGCTCTGGAAACACCATATATTTT; cdr3_aa: CASSEYGGSGNTIYF
d_call: NA; v_call: TRBV13; j_call: TRBJ1-2; clone_size: NA; cdr3_nt: TGTGCCAGCAGCCTACTACAGGGTTTCTATGGCTACACCTTC; cdr3_aa: CASSLLQGFYGYTF
d_call: TRBD1; v_call: TRBV6-5; j_call: TRBJ2-7; clone_size: once; cdr3_nt: TGTGCCAGCAGTACCCGGGACAGGGAGTCCTACGAGCAGTACTTC; cdr3_aa: CASSTRDRESYEQYF
d_call: NA; v_call: TRBV28; j_call: TRBJ2-1; clone_size: once; cdr3_nt: TGTGCCAGCAGTGTAAACTACAATGAGCAGTTCTTC; cdr3_aa: CASSVNYNEQFF
d_call: TRBD2; v_call: TRBV7-6; j_call: TRBJ2-7; clone_size: few; cdr3_nt: TGTGCCAGCAGCGCGACTAGCGGGGGTTCCTACGAGCAGTACTTC; cdr3_aa: CASSATSGGSYEQYF
d_call: NA; v_call: TRBV6-5; j_call: TRBJ2-3; clone_size: NA; cdr3_nt: TGTGCCAGCAGTTACACTAGTTTCACAGATACGCAGTATTTT; cdr3_aa: CASSYTSFTDTQYF
d_call: NA; v_call: TRBV6-6; j_call: TRBJ1-4; clone_size: NA; cdr3_nt: TGTGCCAGCAGTTACCAGCCAGGGCCTAATGAAAAACTGTTTTTT; cdr3_aa: CASSYQPGPNEKLFF
d_call: NA; v_call: TRBV10-3; j_call: TRBJ2-7; clone_size: NA; cdr3_nt: TGTGCCATCAAAGACCCAGGTGGCGACGACGAGCAGTACTTC; cdr3_aa: CAIKDPGGDDEQYF
d_call: NA; v_call: TRBV2; j_call: TRBJ2-5; clone_size: NA; cdr3_nt: TGTGCCAGCAGTGCCAGGGCACAAGAGACCCAGTACTTC; cdr3_aa: CASSARAQETQYF
d_call: TRBD1; v_call: TRBV5-1; j_call: TRBJ1-1; clone_size: NA; cdr3_nt: TGCGCCAGCGGGCCCGCCGGGACAGGGATCGGGAACACTGAAGCTTTCTTT; cdr3_aa: CASGPAGTGIGNTEAFF
d_call: NA; v_call: TRBV6-1; j_call: TRBJ1-4; clone_size: once; cdr3_nt: TGTGCCAGCAGTGAAGGTCAGGGGGAAAAACTGTTTTTT; cdr3_aa: CASSEGQGEKLFF
d_call: NA; v_call: TRBV7-3; j_call: TRBJ1-1; clone_size: NA; cdr3_nt: TGTGCCAGCAGCTTAACGGCCGGGGGAACTGAAGCTTTCTTT; cdr3_aa: CASSLTAGGTEAFF
d_call: TRBD1; v_call: TRBV5-4; j_call: TRBJ2-7; clone_size: NA; cdr3_nt: TGTGCCAGCAGCAAGCAGGGGGAAGAGCAGTACTTC; cdr3_aa: CASSKQGEEQYF
d_call: NA; v_call: TRBV18; j_call: TRBJ2-7; clone_size: NA; cdr3_nt: TGTGCCAGCTCACTTACAGGTACCTACGAGCAGTACTTC; cdr3_aa: CASSLTGTYEQYF
d_call: NA; v_call: TRBV25-1; j_call: TRBJ2-3; clone_size: NA; cdr3_nt: TGTGCCAGCAGTGGAAGGACAGCAAACACAGATACGCAGTATTTT; cdr3_aa: CASSGRTANTDTQYF
d_call: NA; v_call: TRBV11-2; j_call: TRBJ1-1; clone_size: NA; cdr3_nt: TGTGCCAGCAAGCTACCGGGGCTCGGAGGGACTGAAGCTTTCTTT; cdr3_aa: CASKLPGLGGTEAFF
d_call: TRBD1; v_call: TRBV9; j_call: TRBJ2-5; clone_size: NA; cdr3_nt: TGTGCCAGCAGCGCTGGGACAGGGGCCCGCCAAGAGACCCAGTACTTC; cdr3_aa: CASSAGTGARQETQYF
d_call: NA; v_call: TRBV2; j_call: TRBJ1-4; clone_size: once; cdr3_nt: TGTGCCAGCAGTGAATCCCACAGGGTGGTGACTAATGAAAAACTGTTTTTT; cdr3_aa: CASSESHRVVTNEKLFF
d_call: NA; v_call: TRBV7-2; j_call: TRBJ2-3; clone_size: NA; cdr3_nt: TGTGCCAGCAGCTCCACCCCGGGTACGCAGTATTTT; cdr3_aa: CASSSTPGTQYF
d_call: NA; v_call: TRBV19; j_call: TRBJ1-1; clone_size: NA; cdr3_nt: TGTGCCAGTAGATGGACGGGGATGGCGGACACTGAAGCTTTCTTT; cdr3_aa: CASRWTGMADTEAFF
d_call: TRBD1; v_call: TRBV6-1; j_call: TRBJ2-5; clone_size: NA; cdr3_nt: TGTGCCAGCAGCCGGACAGGGCAAGAGACCCAGTACTTC; cdr3_aa: CASSRTGQETQYF
d_call: TRBD1; v_call: TRBV19; j_call: TRBJ1-1; clone_size: NA; cdr3_nt: TGTGCCAGTAGTAGACAGGGGATGAACACTGAAGCTTTCTTT; cdr3_aa: CASSRQGMNTEAFF
d_call: NA; v_call: TRBV7-2; j_call: TRBJ1-1; clone_size: NA; cdr3_nt: TGTGCCAGCAGCCCTAGGGGTGGGCAGGGGTTTTACACTGAAGCTTTCTTT; cdr3_aa: CASSPRGGQGFYTEAFF
d_call: TRBD2; v_call: TRBV7-3; j_call: TRBJ2-3; clone_size: NA; cdr3_nt: TGTGCCAGCAGCTTGGGACTAGCAGCAGATACGCAGTATTTT; cdr3_aa: CASSLGLAADTQYF
d_call: NA; v_call: TRBV19; j_call: TRBJ1-1; clone_size: NA; cdr3_nt: TGTGCCAGTAATGGCCTGAACACTGAAGCTTTCTTT; cdr3_aa: CASNGLNTEAFF
d_call: TRBD2; v_call: TRBV2; j_call: TRBJ2-4; clone_size: few; cdr3_nt: TGTGCCAGCAGGGGGGGGACTAGCGTGGCCAAAAACATTCAGTACTTC; cdr3_aa: CASRGGTSVAKNIQYF
d_call: TRBD1; v_call: TRBV7-3; j_call: TRBJ1-3; clone_size: NA; cdr3_nt: TGTGCCAGCAGCCGAAACCGACAGGGCGGAAACACCATATATTTT; cdr3_aa: CASSRNRQGGNTIYF
d_call: NA; v_call: TRBV7-6; j_call: TRBJ2-7; clone_size: NA; cdr3_nt: TGTGCCAGCAGCCCAGAGCTAGCAAACCCAGCCTACGAGCAGTACTTC; cdr3_aa: CASSPELANPAYEQYF
d_call: NA; v_call: TRBV5-1; j_call: TRBJ2-7; clone_size: NA; cdr3_nt: TGCGCCAGCAGCTTGGATTATACTCACGAGCAGTACTTC; cdr3_aa: CASSLDYTHEQYF
d_call: NA; v_call: TRBV5-5; j_call: TRBJ1-3; clone_size: few; cdr3_nt: TGTGCCAGCAGCTATGGACAGCCTGGAAACACCATATATTTT; cdr3_aa: CASSYGQPGNTIYF
d_call: TRBD1; v_call: TRBV5-1; j_call: TRBJ2-7; clone_size: NA; cdr3_nt: TGCGCCAGCAGCTTTACAGGGGGCCTCTACGAGCAGTACTTC; cdr3_aa: CASSFTGGLYEQYF
d_call: TRBD1; v_call: TRBV19; j_call: TRBJ1-3; clone_size: few; cdr3_nt: TGTGCCAGTAGTCCCCGATACAGGGGTTCTGGAAACACCATATATTTT; cdr3_aa: CASSPRYRGSGNTIYF
d_call: NA; v_call: TRBV28; j_call: TRBJ1-2; clone_size: NA; cdr3_nt: TGTGCCAGCAGTTTGCCAGGCCCCTATGGCTACACCTTC; cdr3_aa: CASSLPGPYGYTF
d_call: NA; v_call: TRBV6-5; j_call: TRBJ2-1; clone_size: few; cdr3_nt: TGTGCCAGCAGTTCGGGTACAGGGCCCAATGAGCAGTTCTTC; cdr3_aa: CASSSGTGPNEQFF
d_call: TRBD1; v_call: TRBV28; j_call: TRBJ2-5; clone_size: NA; cdr3_nt: TGTGCCAGCAGTTTACCCGGGACAGGGCAGGAGACCCAGTACTTC; cdr3_aa: CASSLPGTGQETQYF